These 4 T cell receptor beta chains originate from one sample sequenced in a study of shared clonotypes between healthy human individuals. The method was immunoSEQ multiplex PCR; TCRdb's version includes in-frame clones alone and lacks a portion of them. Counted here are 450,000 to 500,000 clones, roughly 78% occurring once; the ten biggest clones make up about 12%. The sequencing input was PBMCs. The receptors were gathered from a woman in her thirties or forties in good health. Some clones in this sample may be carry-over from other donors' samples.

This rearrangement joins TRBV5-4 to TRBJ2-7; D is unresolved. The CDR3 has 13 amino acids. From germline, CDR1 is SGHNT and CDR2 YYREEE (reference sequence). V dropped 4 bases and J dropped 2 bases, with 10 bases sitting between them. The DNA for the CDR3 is TGTGCCAGCAGCCTAGTAGACGCCTACGAGCAGTACTTC. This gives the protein CASSLVDAYEQYF.

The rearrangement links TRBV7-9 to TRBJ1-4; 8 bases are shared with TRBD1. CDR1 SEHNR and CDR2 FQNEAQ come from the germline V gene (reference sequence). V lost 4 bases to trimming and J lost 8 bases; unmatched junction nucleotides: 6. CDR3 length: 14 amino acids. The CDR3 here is CASSSDREREKLFF. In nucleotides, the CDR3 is TGTGCCAGCAGCTCGGACAGGGAGAGGGAAAAACTGTTTTTT.

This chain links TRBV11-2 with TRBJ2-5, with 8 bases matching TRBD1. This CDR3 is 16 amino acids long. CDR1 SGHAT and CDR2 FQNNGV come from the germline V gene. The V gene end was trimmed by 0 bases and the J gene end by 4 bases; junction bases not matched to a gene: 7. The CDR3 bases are TGTGCCAGCAGCTTAGATATACAGGGGGGAGGAGAGACCCAGTACTTC. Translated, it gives CASSLDIQGGGETQYF.

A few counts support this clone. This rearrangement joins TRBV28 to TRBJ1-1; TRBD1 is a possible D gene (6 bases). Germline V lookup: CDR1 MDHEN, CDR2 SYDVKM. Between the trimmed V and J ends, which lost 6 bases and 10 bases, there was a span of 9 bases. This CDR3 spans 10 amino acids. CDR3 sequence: CASSLDRAFF. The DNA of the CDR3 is TGTGCCAGCAGCCTGGACAGAGCTTTCTTT.